These T cell receptor beta chains were read from a single sample in a study of cytomegalovirus exposure and HLA in healthy donors. Sequenced by immunoSEQ multiplex PCR; TCRdb stores in-frame clones only, minus some. The sample includes roughly 100,000 clones, approximately 69% seen only once; the top ten take roughly 3.2%. The sequenced sample was PBMCs. The receptors originated from a man between 25 and 39 years old in good health and CMV-seronegative. CDR3s leave out the opening cysteine and the closing phenylalanine or tryptophan. Each record gives: J gene, clone size, V gene, CDR3 protein. Not all rows give a size; the values are once, few, many and, for expanded clones, a class.

TRBJ1-5,NA,TRBV7-3,ASSLTQEEPQH
TRBJ1-5,NA,TRBV15,ATSGTNQPQH
TRBJ1-1,NA,TRBV5-1,ASSLGQGFEAF
TRBJ2-7,NA,TRBV11-3,ASSVNPGLIIYEQY
TRBJ1-6,NA,TRBV19,ASSILRQGLHSPLH
TRBJ2-3,NA,TRBV5-8,ASSLRLAEQY
TRBJ1-2,few,TRBV27,ASSRQSERNGYT
TRBJ1-1,NA,TRBV28,ASSIFTGEAF
TRBJ2-5,NA,TRBV12-5,ASGLTYQRSSQY
TRBJ2-6,once,TRBV18,ASSPLPLLGTKDSGANVLT
TRBJ2-2,NA,TRBV25-1,ASSRTGGPGELF
TRBJ2-5,NA,TRBV19,ASSPKNPQETQY
TRBJ2-2,NA,TRBV4-1,ASSFRSGSNTGELF
TRBJ1-1,NA,TRBV7-2,ASSLVIGGTEAF
TRBJ2-4,NA,TRBV7-2,ASSLQAVGQGLNIQY
TRBJ1-1,few,TRBV5-1,ASSLRTNPREGDTEAF
TRBJ2-7,NA,TRBV4-3,ASSQEYSGNSYEQY
TRBJ2-1,NA,TRBV7-9,SSSPSLVLPYNEQF
TRBJ2-2,NA,TRBV4-3,ASSQQQVTGELF
TRBJ1-2,NA,TRBV10-3,AIRGTGGVYGYT
TRBJ1-3,NA,TRBV7-9,ASSSGSSGNTIY
TRBJ2-7,NA,TRBV7-9,SSSLPTGYVYEQY
TRBJ2-2,once,TRBV4-1,ASSQVISGGLIGELF
TRBJ2-5,NA,TRBV28,ASSLPTGATETQY
TRBJ1-1,NA,TRBV7-2,ASSPTGSVAAF
TRBJ2-7,NA,TRBV27,ASGLAGISYEQY
TRBJ2-1,NA,TRBV2,ASSTGTSANEQF
TRBJ2-1,NA,TRBV6-1,ASRLGLAGVNEQF